This is a list of T cell receptor beta chains from one sample in a study of T cell responses to AZD1222 COVID-19 vaccine. Assay used: immunoSEQ multiplex PCR; TCRdb lists only in-frame clones, some missing. The repertoire consists of about 140,000 clones, with approximately 90% occurring once and the leading ten covering around 2.8%. The sequences come from peripheral blood, collected on day 0 of AZD1222 vaccination. The receptors were gathered from an adult in good health. The CDR3 runs from the conserved cysteine through the conserved F or W. The order of the fields is V gene, clone size, D gene, J gene, CDR3 DNA, CDR3 protein. The D gene is left open where the match is weak. Rows give clone size only sometimes, using once, few, many, or a class for an expanded clone.

v_gene: TRBV5-1; abundance: .; d_gene: .; j_gene: TRBJ1-1; CDR3nt: TGCGCCAGCAGCAAAACGACGGTGAACACTGAAGCTTTCTTT; CDR3aa: CASSKTTVNTEAFF
v_gene: TRBV11-2; abundance: once; d_gene: TRBD2; j_gene: TRBJ2-1; CDR3nt: TGTGCCAGCAGCCGGGGGGGCGATGAGCAGTTCTTC; CDR3aa: CASSRGGDEQFF
v_gene: TRBV5-5; abundance: .; d_gene: TRBD1; j_gene: TRBJ1-2; CDR3nt: TGTGCCAGCAGCAGGGACAGAGCTAACTATGGCTACACCTTC; CDR3aa: CASSRDRANYGYTF
v_gene: TRBV6-5; abundance: .; d_gene: .; j_gene: TRBJ1-5; CDR3nt: TGTGCCAGCAGTTACTCCGTGACAGGCGATCAGCCCCAGCATTTT; CDR3aa: CASSYSVTGDQPQHF
v_gene: TRBV28; abundance: .; d_gene: TRBD2; j_gene: TRBJ2-5; CDR3nt: TGTGCCAGCAGTCCTTTCGTGGGACTAGCGGGGCAAGAGACCCAGTACTTC; CDR3aa: CASSPFVGLAGQETQYF
v_gene: TRBV6-2/TRBV6-3; abundance: .; d_gene: TRBD2; j_gene: TRBJ2-7; CDR3nt: TGTGCCAGCAGCGATCTTCTAGCGGGGGCGCGAAAGCAGTACTTC; CDR3aa: CASSDLLAGARKQYF
v_gene: TRBV29-1; abundance: .; d_gene: .; j_gene: TRBJ1-2; CDR3nt: TGCAGCGTTGACATGGCGTTTGGCTACACCTTC; CDR3aa: CSVDMAFGYTF
v_gene: TRBV19; abundance: .; d_gene: TRBD1; j_gene: TRBJ1-2; CDR3nt: TGTGCCAGTAGTATAGGACAGGGGAGCTATGGCTACACCTTC; CDR3aa: CASSIGQGSYGYTF
v_gene: TRBV4-1; abundance: .; d_gene: TRBD2; j_gene: TRBJ2-7; CDR3nt: TGCGCCAGCAGCCAAGGGCTAGCGGGGGCCTACGAGCAGTACTTC; CDR3aa: CASSQGLAGAYEQYF
v_gene: TRBV5-1; abundance: few; d_gene: .; j_gene: TRBJ1-1; CDR3nt: TGCGCCAGCAGCTTGGATGGGGGGAACACTGAAGCTTTCTTT; CDR3aa: CASSLDGGNTEAFF
v_gene: TRBV2; abundance: .; d_gene: .; j_gene: TRBJ1-2; CDR3nt: TGTGCCAGCGGGGACCGGTATGGCTACACCTTC; CDR3aa: CASGDRYGYTF
v_gene: TRBV19; abundance: .; d_gene: .; j_gene: TRBJ1-1; CDR3nt: TGTGCCAGTAGTATTCGCAGGGAGACTGAAGCTTTCTTT; CDR3aa: CASSIRRETEAFF
v_gene: TRBV7-2; abundance: .; d_gene: .; j_gene: TRBJ1-2; CDR3nt: TGTGCCAGCAGCAAGGGGAGAAACCCGAAAATCTATGGCTACACCTTC; CDR3aa: CASSKGRNPKIYGYTF
v_gene: TRBV6-5; abundance: .; d_gene: .; j_gene: TRBJ1-4; CDR3nt: TGTGCCAGCAGTAGTTTTGAAAAACTGTTTTTT; CDR3aa: CASSSFEKLFF
v_gene: TRBV11-2; abundance: .; d_gene: TRBD1; j_gene: TRBJ1-1; CDR3nt: TGTGCCAGCAGCTTCAGGGACAGGGACACTGAAGCTTTCTTT; CDR3aa: CASSFRDRDTEAFF
v_gene: TRBV28; abundance: .; d_gene: .; j_gene: TRBJ2-2; CDR3nt: TGTGCGGCGGGTCTTAACACCGGGGAGCTGTTTTTT; CDR3aa: CAAGLNTGELFF
v_gene: TRBV5-1; abundance: .; d_gene: .; j_gene: TRBJ2-3; CDR3nt: TGCGCCAGCAGCTCTGATCACTACACAGATACGCAGTATTTT; CDR3aa: CASSSDHYTDTQYF
v_gene: TRBV28; abundance: once; d_gene: .; j_gene: TRBJ2-1; CDR3nt: TGTGCCAGCAGTTTAATCCAGACCTCCTACAATGAGCAGTTCTTC; CDR3aa: CASSLIQTSYNEQFF
v_gene: TRBV19; abundance: .; d_gene: .; j_gene: TRBJ2-5; CDR3nt: TGTGCCAGTAGTATAGGGTTACTCGCGGGCGGGGAGAGGGCGACCCAGTACTTC; CDR3aa: CASSIGLLAGGERATQYF
v_gene: TRBV7-3; abundance: .; d_gene: TRBD1; j_gene: TRBJ1-3; CDR3nt: TGTGCCAGCAGCCAACGGACAGGGTCGGGCTCTGGAAACACCATATATTTT; CDR3aa: CASSQRTGSGSGNTIYF
v_gene: TRBV6-6; abundance: once; d_gene: .; j_gene: TRBJ2-7; CDR3nt: TGTGCCAGCAGCCGAAACTACGAGCAGTACTTC; CDR3aa: CASSRNYEQYF
v_gene: TRBV28; abundance: .; d_gene: .; j_gene: TRBJ1-1; CDR3nt: TGTGCCAGCAGTTTGAGGGCGAACACTGAAGCTTTCTTT; CDR3aa: CASSLRANTEAFF
v_gene: TRBV11-3; abundance: .; d_gene: .; j_gene: TRBJ2-1; CDR3nt: TGTGCCAGCAGCCCCGCGATGAATGAGCAGTTCTTC; CDR3aa: CASSPAMNEQFF
v_gene: TRBV7-9; abundance: few; d_gene: .; j_gene: TRBJ1-5; CDR3nt: TGTGCCAGCAGCCCTGGGGAAGGGCATCAGCCCCAGCATTTT; CDR3aa: CASSPGEGHQPQHF
v_gene: TRBV15; abundance: .; d_gene: .; j_gene: TRBJ2-3; CDR3nt: TGTGCCACCAGAAGAGCAGAGGGCGGAAGCACAGATACGCAGTATTTT; CDR3aa: CATRRAEGGSTDTQYF
v_gene: TRBV11-2; abundance: .; d_gene: TRBD2; j_gene: TRBJ2-1; CDR3nt: TGTGCCAGCAGCAGGACTAGCGGGGTCTACAATGAGCAGTTCTTC; CDR3aa: CASSRTSGVYNEQFF
v_gene: TRBV9; abundance: .; d_gene: .; j_gene: TRBJ1-2; CDR3nt: TGTGCCAGCACCCGGGACAATAACTATGGCTACACCTTC; CDR3aa: CASTRDNNYGYTF
v_gene: TRBV15; abundance: once; d_gene: .; j_gene: TRBJ1-5; CDR3nt: TGTGCCACCAGCAGAGATCCACCTCTGCCCCAGCATTTT; CDR3aa: CATSRDPPLPQHF
v_gene: TRBV5-4; abundance: .; d_gene: TRBD2; j_gene: TRBJ2-3; CDR3nt: TGTGCCAGCAGCTTGGTCGGCGGGGGGAGCACAGATACGCAGTATTTT; CDR3aa: CASSLVGGGSTDTQYF
v_gene: TRBV27; abundance: .; d_gene: TRBD2; j_gene: TRBJ2-7; CDR3nt: TGTGCCAGCAGTTTAGGCGGGGGGGCCTACGAGCAGTACTTC; CDR3aa: CASSLGGGAYEQYF
v_gene: TRBV9; abundance: .; d_gene: TRBD2; j_gene: TRBJ2-7; CDR3nt: TGTGCCAGCAGCCTTCGGGGGGATGGGAACGAGCAGTACTTC; CDR3aa: CASSLRGDGNEQYF
v_gene: TRBV4-3; abundance: .; d_gene: .; j_gene: TRBJ1-5; CDR3nt: TGCGCCAGCAGCCAAGAGGGGAGGGATGGCCAGCCCCAGCATTTT; CDR3aa: CASSQEGRDGQPQHF
v_gene: TRBV24-1; abundance: .; d_gene: .; j_gene: TRBJ2-5; CDR3nt: TGTGCCACCAGTGACACCGGAGGGTCCGCCGAGACCCAGTACTTC; CDR3aa: CATSDTGGSAETQYF
v_gene: TRBV30; abundance: .; d_gene: TRBD1; j_gene: TRBJ2-3; CDR3nt: TGTGCCTGGAGCGGGACAGCCCTCACAGATACGCAGTATTTT; CDR3aa: CAWSGTALTDTQYF
v_gene: TRBV27; abundance: .; d_gene: TRBD1; j_gene: TRBJ2-7; CDR3nt: TGTGCCAGCAGTTTGTCGGGACAGGGGGCCGAGCAGTACTTC; CDR3aa: CASSLSGQGAEQYF
v_gene: TRBV9; abundance: .; d_gene: .; j_gene: TRBJ1-2; CDR3nt: TGTGCCAGCAGCGCCCCCGACGGGGTGCGGGATGGCTACACCTTC; CDR3aa: CASSAPDGVRDGYTF
v_gene: TRBV28; abundance: .; d_gene: TRBD1; j_gene: TRBJ1-5; CDR3nt: TGTGCCAGTAGGACAGGAGACTATTATAGCAATCAGCCCCAGCATTTT; CDR3aa: CASRTGDYYSNQPQHF
v_gene: TRBV11-2; abundance: .; d_gene: .; j_gene: TRBJ2-7; CDR3nt: TGTGCCAGCAGCTTAGATCGGGTCTCAACCTACGAGCAGTACTTC; CDR3aa: CASSLDRVSTYEQYF
v_gene: TRBV9; abundance: .; d_gene: .; j_gene: TRBJ2-4; CDR3nt: TGTGCCAGCAGCGTAGACTCCACGAAGGGGGAGTCCAAAAACATTCAGTACTTC; CDR3aa: CASSVDSTKGESKNIQYF